The clone carrying this TCR beta chain was picked up a small number of times. What it binds is unknown. Time point denoted: healthy volunteer bleed at 2 weeks. The study extracted total RNA from unfractionated whole blood. This sample was included in a study of human T cells and chemical hapten exposure. Overall study results and limits: TCRs at a frequency above 1 in 1000 stayed unchanged with DPC sensitization.

Within the library, unique molecular identifiers were attached to each individual cDNA molecule. TCRdb analysed the RACE reads with MiXCR anew, one entry per CDR3 protein. This sample carries some 120,000 distinct CDR3 sequences, about 9.4% of them seen once, and the ten largest clones take 1.5% to 2%. The CDR3 loop spans 17 amino acids. The germline gives CDR1 SGHNT, CDR2 YYREEE (reference sequence). J was trimmed by 5 bases and V by 1 base; bases with no gene match: 11. The receptor was isolated from a male donor in good health. Some clones in this sample may be carry-over from other donors' samples. This chain links TRBV5-4 with TRBJ2-3; TRBD2 aligns across 9 bases. The sample taken for sequencing was whole blood. The CDR3 bases are TGTGCCAGCAGCTTGCCGCGAGGGCGGGGGGGAGGAGATACGCAGTATTTT. It translates to CASSLPRGRGGGDTQYF.